A selection of T cell receptor beta chains follows, all from one sample in a study of T cell responses to AZD1222 COVID-19 vaccine. Method: immunoSEQ multiplex PCR; TCRdb's copy keeps in-frame clones and lacks some. The data show tens of thousands of clones, with approximately 90% seen just once and around 15% held by the top ten. The input for sequencing was peripheral blood, taken 28 days after the second AZD1222 dose. The receptors come from an adult who received the AZD1222 COVID-19 vaccine. Each CDR3 is given with its conserved first and last residue. The order of the fields is V gene, J gene, CDR3 protein.

TRBV10-3	TRBJ1-3	CAIKDSASGNTIYF
TRBV9	TRBJ2-1	CASSVDGVWNEQFF
TRBV5-1	TRBJ2-6	CASSLGTPAANVLTF
TRBV9	TRBJ2-5	CASSSGGGNQETQYF
TRBV29-1	TRBJ1-1	CSVATEMAFF
TRBV6-5	TRBJ2-1	CASSYSIPDYNEQFF
TRBV19	TRBJ1-1	CASSIGQGQGGRGRGTEAFF
TRBV11-2	TRBJ1-5	CASSTDGVQPQHF
TRBV29-1	TRBJ1-1	CSVENPTGGNTEAFF
TRBV28	TRBJ2-7	CASSSPGQGSYEQYF
TRBV13	TRBJ2-7	CASSPRDRAYEQYF
TRBV6-4	TRBJ2-3	CAIPQGGGASDTQYF
TRBV6-4	TRBJ2-3	CASSDSAGGGDTQYF
TRBV4-3	TRBJ1-2	CASSLSLVVSYGYTF
TRBV5-1	TRBJ1-2	CASSLSDTYGYTF
TRBV7-2	TRBJ2-7	CASSLAKGQRGSYEQYF
TRBV5-6	TRBJ2-7	CASSRPGTGVEQYF
TRBV19	TRBJ2-5	CASSAGQTFGTQYF
TRBV7-2	TRBJ1-5	CASSLVVNQPQHF
TRBV28	TRBJ2-3	CASSSPTRLEGTDTQYF
TRBV2	TRBJ2-1	CASRRTSGGYNEQFF
TRBV7-8	TRBJ1-1	CASSLVGNTEAFF
TRBV18	TRBJ2-2	CASSTSGLNTGELFF
TRBV5-1	TRBJ1-2	CASRPGGTNDYGYTF
TRBV7-9	TRBJ1-6	CASSPPLRMSYNSPLHF
TRBV11-2	TRBJ2-2	CASSFDTAGGELFF
TRBV19	TRBJ2-3	CASSSRTSGRGDTQYF
TRBV12-3/TRBV12-4	TRBJ2-7	CASSLETLYEQYF
TRBV7-2	TRBJ2-3	CACTRGASSTDTQYF
TRBV5-4	TRBJ2-2	CASSLARGDTGELFF
TRBV19	TRBJ2-7	CASSILGGGPYYEQYF
TRBV28	TRBJ1-5	CASSRQQGYQPQHF
TRBV5-1	TRBJ1-5	CASSWGQGGNQPQHF
TRBV5-1	TRBJ1-1	CASSLEWKNTEAFF
TRBV11-1	TRBJ1-2	CASSWGQDYGYTF
TRBV18	TRBJ1-5	CASSPSRAQPQHF
TRBV28	TRBJ1-5	CASSSQGSGNQPQHF
TRBV19	TRBJ2-3	CASAETGGPDTQYF
TRBV18	TRBJ2-7	CASSLVREAKDEQYF
TRBV5-1	TRBJ2-5	CASSLAGGSRETQYF
TRBV5-5	TRBJ2-7	CASSSPGRSYEQYF